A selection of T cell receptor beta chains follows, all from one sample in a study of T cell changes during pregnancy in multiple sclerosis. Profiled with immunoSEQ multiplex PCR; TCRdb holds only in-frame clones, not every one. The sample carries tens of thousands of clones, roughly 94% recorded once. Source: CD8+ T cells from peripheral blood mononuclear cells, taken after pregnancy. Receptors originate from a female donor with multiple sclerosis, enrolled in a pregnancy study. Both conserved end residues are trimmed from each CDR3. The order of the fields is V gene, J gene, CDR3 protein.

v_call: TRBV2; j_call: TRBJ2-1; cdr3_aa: ASRGTASYNEQF
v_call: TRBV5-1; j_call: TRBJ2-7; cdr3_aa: ASSFSGSYEQY
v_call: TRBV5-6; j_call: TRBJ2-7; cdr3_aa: ASSALAGDYEQY
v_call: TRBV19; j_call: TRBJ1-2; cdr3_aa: ASSRTGGYGYT
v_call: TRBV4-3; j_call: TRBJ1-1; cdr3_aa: ASSAHRGGTEAF
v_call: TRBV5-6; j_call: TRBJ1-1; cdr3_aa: ASSGVGSPTEAF
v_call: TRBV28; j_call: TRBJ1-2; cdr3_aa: ASSLLRTGGGYT
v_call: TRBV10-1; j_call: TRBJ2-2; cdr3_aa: ASSLYRGESGELF
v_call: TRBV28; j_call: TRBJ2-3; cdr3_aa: ASTLRLAGEDTQY
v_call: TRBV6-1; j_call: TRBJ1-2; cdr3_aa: ASSEEDTESGVS
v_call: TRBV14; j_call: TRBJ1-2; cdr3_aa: ASSRTAALYYGYT
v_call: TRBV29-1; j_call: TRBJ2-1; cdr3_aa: SVETDRGPEQF
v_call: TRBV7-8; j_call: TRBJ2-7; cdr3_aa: ASSSQGQGYGSYEQY
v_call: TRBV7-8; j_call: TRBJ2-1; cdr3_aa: ASSLAGGGYYNEQF
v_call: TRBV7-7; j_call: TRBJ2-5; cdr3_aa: ASSRRGPGQETQY
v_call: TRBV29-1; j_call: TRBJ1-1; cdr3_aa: SVGGDTEAF
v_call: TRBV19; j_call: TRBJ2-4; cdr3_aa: ASSRASADIQY
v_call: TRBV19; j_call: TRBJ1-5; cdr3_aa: ASSIDDYTGGNQPQH